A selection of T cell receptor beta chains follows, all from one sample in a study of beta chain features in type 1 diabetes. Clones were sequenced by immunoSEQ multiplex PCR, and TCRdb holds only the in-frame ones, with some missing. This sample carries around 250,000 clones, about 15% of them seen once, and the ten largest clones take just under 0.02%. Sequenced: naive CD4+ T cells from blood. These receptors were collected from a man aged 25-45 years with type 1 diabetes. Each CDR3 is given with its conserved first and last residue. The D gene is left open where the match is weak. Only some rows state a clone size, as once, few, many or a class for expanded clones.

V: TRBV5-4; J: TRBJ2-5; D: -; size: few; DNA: TGTGCCAGCAGCTGGACTATCCAAGAGACCCAGTACTTC; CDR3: CASSWTIQETQYF
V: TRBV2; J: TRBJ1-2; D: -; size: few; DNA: TGTGCCAGCAGTGAAGCGAGCAGGCAGAACTATGGCTACACCTTC; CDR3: CASSEASRQNYGYTF
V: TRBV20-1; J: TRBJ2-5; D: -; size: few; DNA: TGCAGTGCTAGAGATCAGGAGACCCAGTACTTC; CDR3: CSARDQETQYF
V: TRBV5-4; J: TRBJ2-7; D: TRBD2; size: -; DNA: TGTGCCAGCAGCGATGGGACTAGCGGGAGGGCAGCTTCCGAGCAGTACTTC; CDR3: CASSDGTSGRAASEQYF
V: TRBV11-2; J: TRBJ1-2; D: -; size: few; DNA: TGTGCCAGCAGCCCGACAGGACTAGTTGGCTACACCTTC; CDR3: CASSPTGLVGYTF
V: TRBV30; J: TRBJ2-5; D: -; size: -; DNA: TGTGCCTGGAGTGTACAGGGAGAGACCCAGTACTTC; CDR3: CAWSVQGETQYF
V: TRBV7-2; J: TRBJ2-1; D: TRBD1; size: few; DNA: TGTGCCAGCAGCCCCGACAGGGGTTCCTACAATGAGCAGTTCTTC; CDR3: CASSPDRGSYNEQFF
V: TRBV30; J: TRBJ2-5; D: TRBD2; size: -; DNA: TGTGCCTGGACCCCCGGGGGGGCTGAGACCCAGTACTTC; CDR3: CAWTPGGAETQYF
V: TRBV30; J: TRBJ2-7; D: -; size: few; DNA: TGTGCCTGGAGTGTCGGCTACGAGCAGTACTTC; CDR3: CAWSVGYEQYF
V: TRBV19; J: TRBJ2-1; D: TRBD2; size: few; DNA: TGTGCCAGTAGTCTCGGGAGACTAGCTTCCTACAATGAGCAGTTCTTC; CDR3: CASSLGRLASYNEQFF
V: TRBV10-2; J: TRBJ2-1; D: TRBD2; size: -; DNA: TGCGCCAGCATGGCTAGCGGGAGCCTTCAGGACTGGAATGAGCAGTTCTTC; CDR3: CASMASGSLQDWNEQFF
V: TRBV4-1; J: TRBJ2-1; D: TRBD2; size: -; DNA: TGCGCCAGCAGCCAAGATTTGTGGCTAGCGGGAGCCTACTCGTATGAGCAGTTCTTC; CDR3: CASSQDLWLAGAYSYEQFF
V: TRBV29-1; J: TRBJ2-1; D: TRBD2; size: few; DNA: TGCAGCGTTGAACTCAGCGGGAGTTCGTACAATGAGCAGTTCTTC; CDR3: CSVELSGSSYNEQFF
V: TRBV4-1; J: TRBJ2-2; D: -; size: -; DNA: TGCGCCAGCAGCCAAGAAGGGGCGGCAGGGGTTACCGGGGAGCTGTTTTTT; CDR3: CASSQEGAAGVTGELFF
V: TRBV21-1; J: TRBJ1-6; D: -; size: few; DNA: TGTGCCAGCAGCAAACTCCAGGGAGGGTCACCCCTCCACTTT; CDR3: CASSKLQGGSPLHF
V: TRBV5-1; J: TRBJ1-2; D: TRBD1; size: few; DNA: TGCGCCAGCAGCTTGTCGGGACAGAACTATGGCTACACCTTC; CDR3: CASSLSGQNYGYTF
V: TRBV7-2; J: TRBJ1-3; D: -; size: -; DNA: TGTGCCAGCAGCTTAGAAGCGTCCTTTGGAAACACCATATATTTT; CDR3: CASSLEASFGNTIYF
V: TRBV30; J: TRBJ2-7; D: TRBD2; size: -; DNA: TGTGCCTGGAGTGTGTTGGGACTAGCGGGAGGGCCCTCCCCGTACGAGCAGTACTTC; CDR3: CAWSVLGLAGGPSPYEQYF
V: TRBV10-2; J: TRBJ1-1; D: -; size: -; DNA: TGCGCCAGCACTCCCTACGGGAACACTGAAGCTTTCTTT; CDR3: CASTPYGNTEAFF
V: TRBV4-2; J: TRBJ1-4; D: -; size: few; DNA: TGTGCCAGCAGCCAAGATCCGACAGTCCGACCCACAACTAATGAAAAACTGTTTTTT; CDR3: CASSQDPTVRPTTNEKLFF
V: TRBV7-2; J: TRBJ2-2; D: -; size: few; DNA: TGTGCCAGCAGCTTAGCAACAGCGAACACCGGGGAGCTGTTTTTT; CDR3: CASSLATANTGELFF
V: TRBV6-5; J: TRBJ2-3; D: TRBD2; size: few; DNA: TGTGCCAGCAGGGGACTAGCGGGAGCTTCAGATACGCAGTATTTT; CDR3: CASRGLAGASDTQYF
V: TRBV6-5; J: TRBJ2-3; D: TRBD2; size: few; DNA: TGTGCCAGCGCTGCGGGACTAGCCCCCAGTACGCAGTATTTT; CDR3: CASAAGLAPSTQYF
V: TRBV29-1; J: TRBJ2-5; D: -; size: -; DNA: TGCAGCGTTCCCCAGCAGGGGAACCAAGAGACCCAGTACTTC; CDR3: CSVPQQGNQETQYF
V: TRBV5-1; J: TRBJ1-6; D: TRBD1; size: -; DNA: TGCGCCAGCAGCGCAGGGGGCGTAGGTAATTCACCCCTCCACTTT; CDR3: CASSAGGVGNSPLHF
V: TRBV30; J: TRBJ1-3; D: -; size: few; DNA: TGTGCCTGGAGTACGGTCGGAAACACCATATATTTT; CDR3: CAWSTVGNTIYF
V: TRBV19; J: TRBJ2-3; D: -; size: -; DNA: TGTGCCAGTAGTGACCATCGGGGTAACACAGATACGCAGTATTTT; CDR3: CASSDHRGNTDTQYF
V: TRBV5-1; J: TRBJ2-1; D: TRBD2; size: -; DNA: TGCGCCAGCAGCTCCAGCGGGAGGGCGGGGGATGAGCAGTTCTTC; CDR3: CASSSSGRAGDEQFF